This T cell receptor (beta chain) was captured by sequencing in a study of T cell responses to AZD1222 COVID-19 vaccine. General study results and limits: The donor group comprised mostly white British people and more females; the analysis possibly underestimated clonal diversity.

Libraries were prepared by immunoSEQ multiplex PCR; TCRdb keeps only in-frame clonotypes and omits some of them. The top ten hold roughly 1.6% of the sample, which has roughly 120,000 clones, 70% to 90% seen once. There are a few counts of this clone. Its antigen is still unknown. V was clipped by 5 bases and J by 3 bases, with 22 bases between them. The CDR3 extends over 16 amino acids. Germline V gene sequence: CDR1 GTSNPN, CDR2 SVGIG (reference sequence). This clonotype originated in an adult in good health. The genes are TRBV30 and TRBJ1-1; D call uncertain. The source was peripheral blood, collected on day 0 of AZD1222 vaccination. The CDR3 nucleotides read TGTGCCTGGGGGGTCGTCGTAGGACGGGCCCACACTGAAGCTTTCTTT. Amino acid sequence: CAWGVVVGRAHTEAFF. The variable domain in full, completed from reference TRBV30 and TRBJ1-1, reads SQTIHQWPATLVQPVGSPLSLECTVEGTSNPNLYWYRQAAGRGLQLLFYSVGIGQISSEVPQNLSASRPQDRQFILSSKKLLLSDSGFYLCAWGVVVGRAHTEAFFGQGTRLTVV.